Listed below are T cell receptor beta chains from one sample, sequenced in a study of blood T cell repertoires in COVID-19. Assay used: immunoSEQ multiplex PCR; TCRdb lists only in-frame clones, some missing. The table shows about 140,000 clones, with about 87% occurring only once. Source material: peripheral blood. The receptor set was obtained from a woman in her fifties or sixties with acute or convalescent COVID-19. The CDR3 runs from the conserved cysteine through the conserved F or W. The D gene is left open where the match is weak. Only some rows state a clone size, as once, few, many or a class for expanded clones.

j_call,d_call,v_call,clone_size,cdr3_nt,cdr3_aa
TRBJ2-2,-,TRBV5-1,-,TGCGCCAGCAGCGCAGACCAGGCCGGGGAGCTGTTTTTT,CASSADQAGELFF
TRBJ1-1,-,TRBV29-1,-,TGCAGTGATCAGGGAGGGGAGAAAACTGAAGCTTTCTTT,CSDQGGEKTEAFF
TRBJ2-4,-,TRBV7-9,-,TGTGCCAGCAGCTTAGGGTCAGGGGCCAAAAACATTCAGTACTTC,CASSLGSGAKNIQYF
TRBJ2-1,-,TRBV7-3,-,TGTGCCAGCAGCTTCAGGGACAACTACAATGAGCAGTTCTTC,CASSFRDNYNEQFF
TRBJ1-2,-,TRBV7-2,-,TGTGCCAGCACCCTGGGGCACCCCGGCGTCGGCTACACCTTC,CASTLGHPGVGYTF
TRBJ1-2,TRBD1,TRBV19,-,TGTGCCAGTAGTAGGACAGGGCGCGGCTACACCTTC,CASSRTGRGYTF
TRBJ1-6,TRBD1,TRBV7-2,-,TGTGCCAGCAGCGAGGGACAGGGGAGATCACCCCTCCACTTT,CASSEGQGRSPLHF
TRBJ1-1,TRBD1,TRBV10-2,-,TGCGCCAGCAACCTCTTACAGGGGGCAAGGACTGAAGCTTTCTTT,CASNLLQGARTEAFF
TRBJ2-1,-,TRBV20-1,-,TGCAGTGCTAGTGACACTGGACTATACAATGAGCAGTTCTTC,CSASDTGLYNEQFF
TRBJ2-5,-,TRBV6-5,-,TGTGCCAGCAGTTATGGTGGTCAGGGTAGCCGGACCCAGTACTTC,CASSYGGQGSRTQYF
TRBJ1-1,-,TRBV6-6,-,TGTGCCAGCCCCGGGGGGTTGCACACTGAAGCTTTCTTT,CASPGGLHTEAFF
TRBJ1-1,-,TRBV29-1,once,TGCAGCGTGAAAAACAGGGCAGCTGAAGCTTTCTTT,CSVKNRAAEAFF
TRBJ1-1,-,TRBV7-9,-,TGTGCCAGCAGCTCCCCCGGGACTGAAGCTTTCTTT,CASSSPGTEAFF
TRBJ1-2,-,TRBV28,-,TGTGCCAGCAGTTCCGAGGGCCAGCACCCGTTC,CASSSEGQHPF
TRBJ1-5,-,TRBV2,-,TGTGCCAGCAGTGAAAGAGGTCGCGCTTTAACTAATCAGCCCCAGCATTTT,CASSERGRALTNQPQHF
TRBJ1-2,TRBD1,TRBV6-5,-,TGTGCCAGCAGTTCGCCGGGACAGGGGGCGGGTGGCTACACCTTC,CASSSPGQGAGGYTF
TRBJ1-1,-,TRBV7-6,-,TGTGCCAGCAGCCAGGAGAGTGGGGTAGGAGGGAACACTGAAGCTTTCTTT,CASSQESGVGGNTEAFF
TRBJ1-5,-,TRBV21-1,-,TGTGCCAGCAGTAGGACAGGGGCCTATGGGAGCAATCAGCCCCAGCATTTT,CASSRTGAYGSNQPQHF
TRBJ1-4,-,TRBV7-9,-,TGTGCCAGCAGCTTAGGTCGGGCAACTAATGAAAAACTGTTTTTT,CASSLGRATNEKLFF
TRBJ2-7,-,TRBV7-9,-,TGTGCCAGCAGCTTAGTGGAGATTTCCTACGAGCAGTACTTC,CASSLVEISYEQYF
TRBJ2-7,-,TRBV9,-,TGTGCCAGCAGCGTAGGGGCACGAACCTACGAGCAGTACTTC,CASSVGARTYEQYF
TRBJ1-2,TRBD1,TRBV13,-,TGTGCCAGCAGACTAGGATCCGGGACAGGGTTCTATGGCTACACCTTC,CASRLGSGTGFYGYTF
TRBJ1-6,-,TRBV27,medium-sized,TGTGCCAGCAGTTTAAGGGACTTAAATTCACCCCTCCACTTT,CASSLRDLNSPLHF
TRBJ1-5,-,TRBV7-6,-,TGTGCCAGTAGCAGCGGGACCCACGGCATGGAGCCCCAGCATTTT,CASSSGTHGMEPQHF
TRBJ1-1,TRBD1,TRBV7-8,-,TGTGCCAGCAGCTTAGGGGACAGTGAAGCTTTCTTT,CASSLGDSEAFF
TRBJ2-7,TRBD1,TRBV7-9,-,TGTGCCAGCACCAAGCAAGACTCGCAGGGGGCAGAAACCTACGAGCAGTACTTC,CASTKQDSQGAETYEQYF
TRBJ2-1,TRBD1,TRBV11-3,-,TGTGCCAGCAGCCCTGGGCAGGGGGAGTTTAAGAATGAGCAGTTCTTC,CASSPGQGEFKNEQFF
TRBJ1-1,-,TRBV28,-,TGTGCCAGCAGTTTATCCAGGGTGGACACTGAAGCTTTCTTT,CASSLSRVDTEAFF
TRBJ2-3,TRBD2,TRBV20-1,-,TGCAGTGCTAGTTCGGCGGGAGGTTTCACAGATACGCAGTATTTT,CSASSAGGFTDTQYF
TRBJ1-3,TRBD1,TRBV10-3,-,TGTGCCATCAGTCAACAGGGGGCAAGTGGAAACACCATATATTTT,CAISQQGASGNTIYF
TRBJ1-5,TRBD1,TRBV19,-,TGTGCCAGTAGGGCTCCGGGACAGATAGATCAGCCCCAGCATTTT,CASRAPGQIDQPQHF
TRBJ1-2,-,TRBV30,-,TGTGCCTGGAGTCCTCAGGGTTTGTTTGGCTACACCTTC,CAWSPQGLFGYTF
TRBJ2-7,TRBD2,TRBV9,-,TGTGCCAGCAGCGAAGAGGAGGTAGCGGGGTCCTACGAGCAGTACTTC,CASSEEEVAGSYEQYF
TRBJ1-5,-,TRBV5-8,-,TGTGCCAGCAGCTTACAGGGATTTAATCAGCCCCAGCATTTT,CASSLQGFNQPQHF
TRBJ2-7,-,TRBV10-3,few,TGTGCCATCAGTGAGTCCCCCACCTACGAGCAGTACTTC,CAISESPTYEQYF
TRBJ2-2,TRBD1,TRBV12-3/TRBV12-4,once,TGTGCCAGCAGTTTGGGACAGCCCGGGGAGCTGTTTTTT,CASSLGQPGELFF
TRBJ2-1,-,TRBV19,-,TGTGCCAGTAGGGGGTTTGGCGGGGCTGGTTACAATGAGCAGTTCTTC,CASRGFGGAGYNEQFF
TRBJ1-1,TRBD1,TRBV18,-,TGTGCCAGCTCACCAGGGGGACAGGCTTCCGCTTTCTTT,CASSPGGQASAFF
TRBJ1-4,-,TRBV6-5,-,TGTGCCAGCAGTTACAGGGACACCACTAATGAAAAACTGTTTTTT,CASSYRDTTNEKLFF
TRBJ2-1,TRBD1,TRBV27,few,TGTGCCAGCAGCGACAGGGGGCCGATCGATGAGCAGTTCTTC,CASSDRGPIDEQFF
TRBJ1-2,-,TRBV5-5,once,TGTGCCAGCAGCTTAGCAGGAACAGGGACTGGCTACACCTTC,CASSLAGTGTGYTF
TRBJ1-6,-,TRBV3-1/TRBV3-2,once,TGTGCCAGCAGCCGTGACTATTCACCCCTCCACTTT,CASSRDYSPLHF
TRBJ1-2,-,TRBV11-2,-,TGTGCCAGCAGCTTCGGGAACCCCTATGGCTACACCTTC,CASSFGNPYGYTF
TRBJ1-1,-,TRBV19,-,TGTGCCAGTAGCCCACGAGGAGAGCAGGGGAACACTGAAGCTTTCTTT,CASSPRGEQGNTEAFF
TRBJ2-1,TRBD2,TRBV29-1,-,TGCAGCGTCCGGGACCTGGGGAGGGATGAGCAGTTCTTC,CSVRDLGRDEQFF
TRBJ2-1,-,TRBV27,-,TGTGCCAGCAGTTTAAACAGCGGTCTCTTC,CASSLNSGLF
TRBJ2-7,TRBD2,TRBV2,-,TGTGCCAGCAGTGAACTAGCGGGGGAGTGGTACGAGCAGTACTTC,CASSELAGEWYEQYF
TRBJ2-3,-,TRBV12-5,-,TGTGCTAGTGGTTTGTCCCTAGTAAGAGTCGGCACAGATACGCAGTATTTT,CASGLSLVRVGTDTQYF
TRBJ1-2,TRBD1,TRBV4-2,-,TGTGCCAGCAGCCAAGTGGGACAGGACAATAGAGGCTACACCTTC,CASSQVGQDNRGYTF
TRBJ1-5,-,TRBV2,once,TGTGCCAGCAGTGAACATCGGGGTAATCAGCCCCAGCATTTT,CASSEHRGNQPQHF
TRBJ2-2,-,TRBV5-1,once,TGCGCCAGCAGCCTACAGGGAAGAGGTACCGGGGAGCTGTTTTTT,CASSLQGRGTGELFF
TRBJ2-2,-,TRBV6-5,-,TGTGCCATAGGGGAGGAACCCCACACCGGGGAGCTGTTTTTT,CAIGEEPHTGELFF
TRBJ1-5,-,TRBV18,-,TGTGCCAGCCAAAACGGCCAGGGCGCGCCCCAGCATTTT,CASQNGQGAPQHF
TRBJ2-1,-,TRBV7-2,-,TGTGCCAGCAGTCGGGGGAGCTCCTACAATGAGCAGTTCTTC,CASSRGSSYNEQFF
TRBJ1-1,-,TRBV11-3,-,TGTGCCAGCAGCTTTCAGGAGAACACTGAAGCTTTCTTT,CASSFQENTEAFF